A single sample is the source of the 14 T cell receptor beta chains below, sequenced in a study of prognosis after radiotherapy for stage I lung cancer. It was by two-round multiplex PCR that TCR beta CDR3 was amplified from genomic DNA. For every TRBV and TRBJ gene, a specific primer was used in first-round PCR. TCRdb independently ran MiXCR on the multiplex PCR reads; one entry per CDR3 protein. The top ten clones hold 16% of a sample with some 30,000 distinct CDR3 sequences, 40% to 60% of them seen once. The sample was PBMCs, taken before or after stereotactic body radiation therapy (not recorded which). The source of these receptors is a donor aged 50 or older with non-small cell lung cancer.

This clonotype was seen repeatedly, ten times or more. The gene calls are TRBV10-3 and TRBJ2-1; D gene uncertain. V was trimmed by 10 bases and J by 0 bases, leaving 10 bases between them. CDR1 and CDR2 (germline): ENHRY, SYGVKD. CDR3 length equals 13 residues. The CDR3 nucleotides read TGTGCCAGCCGGACGTCCTCCTACAATGAGCAGTTCTTC. This codes for CASRTSSYNEQFF.

This clonotype was recorded many times. V usage is TRBV7-2 and J usage is TRBJ2-3; 9 bases are a match to TRBD2. Trimming removed 1 base from V and 4 bases from J; junction bases left unmatched: 6. The CDR3 is made up of 16 amino acids. Germline CDR1 and CDR2: SGHTA and FQGNSA. In DNA form, the CDR3 reads TGTGCCAGCAGCTTAGGTAGCGGGAGAACCTCAGATACGCAGTATTTT. It translates to CASSLGSGRTSDTQYF. The variable domain in full, with the rest retrieved from reference TRBV7-2 and TRBJ2-3, is GAGVSQSPSNKVTEKGKDVELRCDPISGHTALYWYRQSLGQGLEFLIYFQGNSAPDKSGLPSDRFSAERTGGSVSTLTIQRTQQEDSAVYLCASSLGSGRTSDTQYFGPGTRLTVL.

Points on this clonotype: Mismatch with germline at one junction end may stem from a read error. The chain is built from TRBV6-1 and TRBJ2-7; possible D gene TRBD2, 6 bases. Germline V gives CDR1 MNHNS, CDR2 SASEGT. CDR3 size: 11 residues. CDR3 bases: TGTGCCAGCAGTGAAATGCAGACTAGGGAGTTC. Translating it yields CASSEMQTREF.

Remarks on this clonotype: A junction end diverges from the germline sequence, so it may reflect a read error. The chain is built from TRBV27 and TRBJ2-2, with D perhaps matching TRBD1 (6 bases). This CDR3 spans 14 amino acids. The germline V gene has CDR1 MNHEY and CDR2 SMNVEV (reference sequence). CDR3 nucleotides: TGTGCCAGCAGTTTATTGGGGGACACCGGTGAGCTGTTTTTT. This codes for CASSLLGDTGELFF.

The chain links TRBV12-3 or TRBV12-4 to TRBJ2-7, with no clear D. The ends were cut back, 9 bases at V and 0 bases at J, with 12 bases in the middle. The CDR3 is 13 amino acids. CDR3 in amino acids: CASVRWPSYEQYF. The DNA for the CDR3 is TGTGCCAGTGTGCGGTGGCCCTCCTACGAGCAGTACTTC.

This clonotype has a count of ten or more. The chain links TRBV5-1 to TRBJ1-2; D is perhaps TRBD1 (5 bases). This CDR3 spans 13 amino acids. Germline CDR1 SGHRS, CDR2 YFSETQ. V was pared by 5 bases and J by 4 bases, with 12 bases between. The CDR3 spells CASRLRDRYGYTF. CDR3 in DNA: TGCGCCAGCAGGCTGAGGGACCGCTATGGCTACACCTTC.

Ten or more counts support this clonotype. The rearrangement uses TRBV28 and TRBJ2-7; D is unclear. Trimming shortened V by 4 bases and J by 9 bases, and 10 bases separated the two germline ends. The CDR3 length is 11 residues. CDR1 MDHEN and CDR2 SYDVKM come from the germline V gene. The CDR3 DNA follows: TGTGCCAGCAGTTCAGGACGGGTGCAGTACTTC. This codes for CASSSGRVQYF.

This clonotype has only one observation. The CDR3 sequence is CSDSNPRQGRNEQFF. The CDR3 bases are TGCAGTGATAGTAACCCCAGACAGGGCCGGAATGAGCAGTTCTTC. This chain uses TRBV20-1 with TRBJ2-1; 7 bases agree with TRBD1. Germline V lookup: CDR1 DFQATT, CDR2 SNEGSKA (reference sequence). The junction had 16 bases not matched to a gene; V was cut back by 7 bases and J by 7 bases. The CDR3 sequence is 15 residues long.

The sample holds many counts of this clonotype. The chain combines TRBV3-1 with TRBJ2-1; D remains unclear. Germline assignment: CDR1 LGHDT and CDR2 YNNKEL (reference sequence). With 4 bases removed from V and 4 bases from J, the gap between germline ends came to 17 bases. The CDR3 consists of 16 residues. CDR3 protein: CASSPKNSIGYNEQFF. CDR3 sequence (DNA): TGTGCCAGCAGCCCAAAGAACAGCATCGGGTACAATGAGCAGTTCTTC.

The table lists this clonotype with many counts. The chain employs TRBV30 and TRBJ2-7; D ambiguous. The CDR3 has 11 amino acids. Germline CDR1 is GTSNPN and CDR2 is SVGIG (reference sequence). Trimming stripped 3 bases from V and 3 bases from J, with 6 bases between. The CDR3 sequence is CAWSAGYEQYF. Here the CDR3 DNA reads TGTGCCTGGAGCGCCGGCTACGAGCAGTACTTC.

The chain links TRBV19 to TRBJ1-2; TRBD1 matches at 9 bases. Germline CDR1 LNHDA, CDR2 SQIVND (reference sequence). Trimming took 2 bases from V and 4 from J; bases not matched to a gene: 8. The CDR3 has 16 residues. The chain's CDR3 is CASSIHRTGATYGYTF. The CDR3 DNA sequence: TGTGCCAGTAGTATACATCGGACAGGGGCGACCTATGGCTACACCTTC.

The chain carries TRBV20-1 and TRBJ2-6; D is unresolved. V lost 5 bases and J lost 0, with 2 bases in between. Germline CDR1 reads DFQATT; CDR2 reads SNEGSKA (reference sequence). The CDR3 spans 12 residues. CDR3 nucleotide sequence: TGCAGTGCTGGCTCTGGGGCCAACGTCCTGACTTTC. The encoded protein is CSAGSGANVLTF.

This rearrangement joins TRBV9 to TRBJ2-7; D perhaps matches TRBD2 (5 bases). The CDR3 covers 16 residues. Trimming took off 0 bases at V and 3 bases at J, with 16 bases between the two ends. CDR1 and CDR2 from the germline V gene are SGDLS and YYNGEE. CDR3 amino acids: CASSVAAGDGLYEQYF. The DNA for the CDR3 is TGTGCCAGCAGCGTAGCGGCCGGGGATGGGCTCTACGAGCAGTACTTC.

This clonotype was detected ten times or more. The V call is TRBV7-2, the J call TRBJ1-5; perhaps TRBD1 as D (6 bases). The V gene lost 5 bases and the J gene lost 5 bases, with 13 bases spanning the gap. Per the germline V gene, CDR1 is SGHTA and CDR2 is FQGNSA. The CDR3 contains 14 residues. In DNA, the CDR3 is TGTGCCAGCAGCACCCGGGACACGGATCAGCCCCAGCATTTT. This translates into CASSTRDTDQPQHF.